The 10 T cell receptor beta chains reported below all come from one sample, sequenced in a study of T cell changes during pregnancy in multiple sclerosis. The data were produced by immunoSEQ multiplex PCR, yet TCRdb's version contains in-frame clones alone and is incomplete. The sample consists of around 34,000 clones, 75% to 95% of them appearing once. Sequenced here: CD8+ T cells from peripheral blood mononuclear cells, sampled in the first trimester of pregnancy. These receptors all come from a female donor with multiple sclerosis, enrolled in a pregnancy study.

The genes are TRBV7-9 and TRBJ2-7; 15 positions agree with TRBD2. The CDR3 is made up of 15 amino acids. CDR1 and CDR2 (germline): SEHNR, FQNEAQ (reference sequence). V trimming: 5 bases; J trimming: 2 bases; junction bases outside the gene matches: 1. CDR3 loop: CASSGTSGRTYEQYF. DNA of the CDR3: TGTGCCAGCAGCGGGACTAGCGGGAGGACCTACGAGCAGTACTTC.

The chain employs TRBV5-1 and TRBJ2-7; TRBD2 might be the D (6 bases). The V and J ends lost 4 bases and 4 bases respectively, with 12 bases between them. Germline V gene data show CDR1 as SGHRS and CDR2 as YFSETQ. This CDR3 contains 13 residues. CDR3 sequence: CASSGRDVYEQYF. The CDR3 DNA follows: TGCGCCAGCAGCGGGCGGGACGTTTACGAGCAGTACTTC.

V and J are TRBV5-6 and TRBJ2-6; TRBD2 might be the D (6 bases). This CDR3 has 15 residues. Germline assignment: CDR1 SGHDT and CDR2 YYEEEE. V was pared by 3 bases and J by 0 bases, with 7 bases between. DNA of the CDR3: TGTGCCAGCAGCTCCGGGGGCTCTGGGGCCAACGTCCTGACTTTC. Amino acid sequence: CASSSGGSGANVLTF. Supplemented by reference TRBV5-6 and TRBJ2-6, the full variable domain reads DAGVTQSPTHLIKTRGQQVTLRCSPKSGHDTVSWYQQALGQGPQFIFQYYEEEERQRGNFPDRFSGHQFPNYSSELNVNALLLGDSALYLCASSSGGSGANVLTFGAGSRLTVL.

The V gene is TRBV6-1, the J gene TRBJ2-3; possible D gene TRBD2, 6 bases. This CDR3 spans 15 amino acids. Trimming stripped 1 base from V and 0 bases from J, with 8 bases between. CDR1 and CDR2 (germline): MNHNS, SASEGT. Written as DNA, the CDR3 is TGTGCCAGCAGTGAAGTAGCGGCTAGCACAGATACGCAGTATTTT. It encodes CASSEVAASTDTQYF.

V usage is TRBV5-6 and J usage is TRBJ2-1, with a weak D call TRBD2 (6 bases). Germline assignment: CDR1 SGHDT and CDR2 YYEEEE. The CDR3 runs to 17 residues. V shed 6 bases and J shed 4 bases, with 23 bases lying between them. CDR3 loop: CASTDSRTGGFYNEQFF. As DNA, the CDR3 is TGTGCCAGCACCGACTCGAGGACCGGGGGATTTTACAATGAGCAGTTCTTC. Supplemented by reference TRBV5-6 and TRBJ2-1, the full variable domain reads DAGVTQSPTHLIKTRGQQVTLRCSPKSGHDTVSWYQQALGQGPQFIFQYYEEEERQRGNFPDRFSGHQFPNYSSELNVNALLLGDSALYLCASTDSRTGGFYNEQFFGPGTRLTVL.

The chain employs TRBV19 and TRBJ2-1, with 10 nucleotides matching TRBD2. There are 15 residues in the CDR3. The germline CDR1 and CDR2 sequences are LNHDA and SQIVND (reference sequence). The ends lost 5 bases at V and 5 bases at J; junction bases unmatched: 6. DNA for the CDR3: TGTGCCAGTAGTTCTAGCGGGAGATTCGACAATGAGCAGTTCTTC. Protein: CASSSSGRFDNEQFF.

CDR3 amino acids: CASSLRRDSSYNEQFF. The CDR3, as DNA: TGCGCCAGCAGCTTGCGCCGGGACTCCTCCTACAATGAGCAGTTCTTC. This rearrangement joins TRBV5-1 to TRBJ2-1; perhaps TRBD2 as D (6 bases). This CDR3 has 16 residues. Germline assignment: CDR1 SGHRS and CDR2 YFSETQ. Trimming removed 1 base at V and 0 bases at J, with 11 bases between.

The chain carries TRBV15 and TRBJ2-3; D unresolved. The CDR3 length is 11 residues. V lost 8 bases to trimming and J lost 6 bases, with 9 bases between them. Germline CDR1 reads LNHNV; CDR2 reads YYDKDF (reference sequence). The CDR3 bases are TGTGCCACCGGATTCGGGGATACGCAGTATTTT. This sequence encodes CATGFGDTQYF.

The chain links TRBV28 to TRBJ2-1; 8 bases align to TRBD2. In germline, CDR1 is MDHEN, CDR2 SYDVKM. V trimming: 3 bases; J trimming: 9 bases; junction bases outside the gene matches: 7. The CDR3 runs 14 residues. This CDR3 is CASSFPGLGGEQFF. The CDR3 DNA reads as TGTGCCAGCAGTTTCCCGGGACTAGGGGGTGAGCAGTTCTTC. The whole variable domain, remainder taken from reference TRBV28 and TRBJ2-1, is DVKVTQSSRYLVKRTGEKVFLECVQDMDHENMFWYRQDPGLGLRLIYFSYDVKMKEKGDIPEGYSVSREKKERFSLILESASTNQTSMYLCASSFPGLGGEQFFGPGTRLTVL.

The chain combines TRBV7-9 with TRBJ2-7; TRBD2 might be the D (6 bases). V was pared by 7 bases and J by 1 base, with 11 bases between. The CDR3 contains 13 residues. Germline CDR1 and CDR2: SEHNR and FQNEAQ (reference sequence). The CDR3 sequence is CASMEGGSYEQYF. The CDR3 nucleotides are TGTGCCAGCATGGAAGGAGGGTCCTACGAGCAGTACTTC. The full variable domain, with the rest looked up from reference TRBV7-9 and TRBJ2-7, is DTGVSQNPRHKITKRGQNVTFRCDPISEHNRLYWYRQTLGQGPEFLTYFQNEAQLEKSRLLSDRFSAERPKGSFSTLEIQRTEQGDSAMYLCASMEGGSYEQYFGPGTRLTVT.